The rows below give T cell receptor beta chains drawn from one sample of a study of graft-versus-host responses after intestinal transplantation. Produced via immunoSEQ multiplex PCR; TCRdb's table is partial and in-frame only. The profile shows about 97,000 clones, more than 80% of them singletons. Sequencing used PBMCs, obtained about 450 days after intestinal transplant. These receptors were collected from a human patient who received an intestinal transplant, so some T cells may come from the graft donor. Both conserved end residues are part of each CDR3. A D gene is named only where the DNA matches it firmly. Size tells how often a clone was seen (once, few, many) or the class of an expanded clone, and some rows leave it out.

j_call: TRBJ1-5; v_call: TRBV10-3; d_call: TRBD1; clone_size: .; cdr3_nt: TGTGCCATCAGCCAGGACAGGAACAATCAGCCCCAGCATTTT; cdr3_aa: CAISQDRNNQPQHF
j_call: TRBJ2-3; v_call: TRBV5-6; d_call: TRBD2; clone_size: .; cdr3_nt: TGTGCCAGCAGCCCCGGGACTAGCGGGGGGACAGATACGCAGTATTTT; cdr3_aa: CASSPGTSGGTDTQYF
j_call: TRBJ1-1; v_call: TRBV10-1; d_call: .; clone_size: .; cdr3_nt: TGCGCCAGCAGTGAGGACCGACGAATGAACACTGAAGCTTTCTTT; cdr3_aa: CASSEDRRMNTEAFF
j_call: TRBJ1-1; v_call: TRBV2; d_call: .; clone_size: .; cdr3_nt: TGTGCCAGCGGGAGGACGGGCGAGGGGAACACTGAAGCTTTCTTT; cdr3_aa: CASGRTGEGNTEAFF
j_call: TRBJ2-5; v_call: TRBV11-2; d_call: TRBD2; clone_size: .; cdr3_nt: TGTGCCAGCAGCTTGCGGGGGTTACAAGAGACCCAGTACTTC; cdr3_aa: CASSLRGLQETQYF
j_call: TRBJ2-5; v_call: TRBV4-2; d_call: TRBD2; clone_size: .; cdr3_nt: TGTGCCAGCAGCCAAGCCAGCGGGACCGGGGAGACCCAGTACTTC; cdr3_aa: CASSQASGTGETQYF
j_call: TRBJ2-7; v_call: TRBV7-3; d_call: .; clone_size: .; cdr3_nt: TGTGCCAGCAGCTTAAGTGGGGGTTTGGAGCAGTACTTC; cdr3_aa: CASSLSGGLEQYF
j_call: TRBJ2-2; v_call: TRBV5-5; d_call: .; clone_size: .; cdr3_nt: TGTGCCAGCAGCAGGTACGAGTTAGCGAACACCGGGGAGCTGTTTTTT; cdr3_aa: CASSRYELANTGELFF
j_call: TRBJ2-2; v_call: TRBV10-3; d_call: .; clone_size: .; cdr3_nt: TGTGCCATCAGGGGGGGGATAGGGGGCGACACCGGGGAGCTGTTTTTT; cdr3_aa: CAIRGGIGGDTGELFF
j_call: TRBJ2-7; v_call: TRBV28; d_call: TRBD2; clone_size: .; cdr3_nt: TGTGCCAGCAGTTTCCACTTAGCGGGGTACTCCTACGAGCAGTACTTC; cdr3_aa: CASSFHLAGYSYEQYF
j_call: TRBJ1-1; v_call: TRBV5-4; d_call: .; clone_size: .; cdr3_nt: TGTGCCAGCAGTACGACAGGTTTGGCTGAAGCTTTCTTT; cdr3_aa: CASSTTGLAEAFF
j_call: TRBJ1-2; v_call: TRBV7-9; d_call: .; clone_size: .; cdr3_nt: TGTGCCAGCAGCTCGGAACCCCACTATGGCTACACCTTC; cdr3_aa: CASSSEPHYGYTF
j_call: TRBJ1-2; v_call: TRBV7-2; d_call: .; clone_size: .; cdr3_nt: TGTGCCAGCAGCTACCGAGGCCCGGGGGATGGCTACACCTTC; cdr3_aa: CASSYRGPGDGYTF
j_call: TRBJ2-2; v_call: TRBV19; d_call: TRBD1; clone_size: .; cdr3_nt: TGTGCCAGTGGGACAGGGGACACCGGGGAGCTGTTTTTT; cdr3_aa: CASGTGDTGELFF
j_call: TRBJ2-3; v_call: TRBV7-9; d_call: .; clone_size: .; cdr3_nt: TGTGCCAGCAGCTGGAGCACAGATACGCAGTATTTT; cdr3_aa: CASSWSTDTQYF
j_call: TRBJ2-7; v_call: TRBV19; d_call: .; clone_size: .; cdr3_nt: TGTGCCAGTAGTATGGGGAGCTCCTACGAGCAGTACTTC; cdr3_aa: CASSMGSSYEQYF
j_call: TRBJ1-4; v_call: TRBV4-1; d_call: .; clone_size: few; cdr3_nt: TGCGCCAGCAGCCAAGACCCGGGGCAGGATGAAAAACTGTTTTTT; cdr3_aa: CASSQDPGQDEKLFF
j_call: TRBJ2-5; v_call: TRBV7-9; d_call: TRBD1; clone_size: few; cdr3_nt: TGTGCCAGCAGCTGGGACGGGACAGGGGGTGAGACCCAGTACTTC; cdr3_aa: CASSWDGTGGETQYF
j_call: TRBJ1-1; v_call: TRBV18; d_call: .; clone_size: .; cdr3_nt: TGTGCCAGCTCACAAACCCAACAGGGAGTCACTGAAGCTTTCTTT; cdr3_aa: CASSQTQQGVTEAFF
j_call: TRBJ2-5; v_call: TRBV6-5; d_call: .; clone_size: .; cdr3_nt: TGTGCCAGCAGTTACTCTGGGCAGGCTCAAGAGACCCAGTACTTC; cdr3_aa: CASSYSGQAQETQYF
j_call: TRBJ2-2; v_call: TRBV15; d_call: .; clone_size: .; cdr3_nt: TGTGCCACCAGCAGAGTTCTGGCGGCAGCCGACACCGGGGAGCTGTTTTTT; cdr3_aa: CATSRVLAAADTGELFF
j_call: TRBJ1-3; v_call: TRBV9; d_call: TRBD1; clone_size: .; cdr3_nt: TGTGCCAGCAGCAACACAGGGGGCTCTGGAAACACCATATATTTT; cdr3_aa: CASSNTGGSGNTIYF